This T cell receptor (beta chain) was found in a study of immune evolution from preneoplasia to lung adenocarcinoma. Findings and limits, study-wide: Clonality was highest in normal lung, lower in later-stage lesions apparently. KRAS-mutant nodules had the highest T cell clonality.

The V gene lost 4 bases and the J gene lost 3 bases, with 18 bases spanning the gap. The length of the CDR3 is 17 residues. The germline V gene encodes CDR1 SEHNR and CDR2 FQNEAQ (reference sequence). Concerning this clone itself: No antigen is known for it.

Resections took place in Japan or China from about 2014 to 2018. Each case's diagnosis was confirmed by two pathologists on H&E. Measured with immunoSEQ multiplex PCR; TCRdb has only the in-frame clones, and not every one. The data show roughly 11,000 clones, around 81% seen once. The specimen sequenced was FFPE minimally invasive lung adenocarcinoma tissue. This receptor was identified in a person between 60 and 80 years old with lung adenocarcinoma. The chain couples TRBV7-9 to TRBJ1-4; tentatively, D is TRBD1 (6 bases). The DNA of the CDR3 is TGTGCCAGCAGCTCAGGGTCGGGGGGCACGCCTAATGAAAAACTGTTTTTT. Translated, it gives CASSSGSGGTPNEKLFF.